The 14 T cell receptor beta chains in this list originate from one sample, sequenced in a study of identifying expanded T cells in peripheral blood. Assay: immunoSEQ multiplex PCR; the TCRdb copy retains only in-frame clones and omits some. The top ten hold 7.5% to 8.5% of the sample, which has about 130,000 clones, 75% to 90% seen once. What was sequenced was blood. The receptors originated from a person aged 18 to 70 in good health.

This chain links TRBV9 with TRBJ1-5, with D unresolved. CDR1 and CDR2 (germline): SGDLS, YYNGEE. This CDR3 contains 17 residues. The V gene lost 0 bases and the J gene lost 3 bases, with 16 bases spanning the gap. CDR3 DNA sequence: TGTGCCAGCAGCGTAGAAAGGGTAGAGGATGACAATCAGCCCCAGCATTTT. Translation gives CASSVERVEDDNQPQHF.

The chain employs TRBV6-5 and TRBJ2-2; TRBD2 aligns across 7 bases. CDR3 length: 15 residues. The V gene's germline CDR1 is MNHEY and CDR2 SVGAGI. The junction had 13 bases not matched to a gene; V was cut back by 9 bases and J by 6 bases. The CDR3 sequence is CASTAWAGDAGELFF. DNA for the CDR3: TGTGCCAGTACGGCCTGGGCGGGAGATGCCGGGGAGCTGTTTTTT.

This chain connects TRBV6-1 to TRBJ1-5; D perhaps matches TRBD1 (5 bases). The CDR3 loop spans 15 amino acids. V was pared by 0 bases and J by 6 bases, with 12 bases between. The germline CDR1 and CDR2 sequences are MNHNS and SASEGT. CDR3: CASSEASARVQPQHF. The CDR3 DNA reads TGTGCCAGCAGTGAAGCCTCCGCCAGGGTTCAGCCCCAGCATTTT.

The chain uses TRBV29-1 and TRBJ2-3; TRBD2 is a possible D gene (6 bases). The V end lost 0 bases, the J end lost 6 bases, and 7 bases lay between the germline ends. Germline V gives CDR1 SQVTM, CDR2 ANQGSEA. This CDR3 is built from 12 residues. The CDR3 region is CSVEDRGDTQYF. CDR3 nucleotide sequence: TGCAGCGTTGAAGATCGGGGGGATACGCAGTATTTT.

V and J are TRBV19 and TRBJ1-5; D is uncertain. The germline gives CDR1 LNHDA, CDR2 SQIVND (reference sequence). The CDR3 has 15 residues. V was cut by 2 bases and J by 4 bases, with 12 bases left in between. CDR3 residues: CASSIIGSRNQPQHF. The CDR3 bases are TGTGCCAGTAGTATAATCGGCAGCCGTAATCAGCCCCAGCATTTT.

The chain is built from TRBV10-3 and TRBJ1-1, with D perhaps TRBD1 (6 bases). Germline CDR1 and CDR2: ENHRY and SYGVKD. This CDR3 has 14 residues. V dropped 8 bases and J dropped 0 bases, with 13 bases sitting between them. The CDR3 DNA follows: TGTGCCATCGGAGGTGGACAGATGAACACTGAAGCTTTCTTT. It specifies CAIGGGQMNTEAFF.

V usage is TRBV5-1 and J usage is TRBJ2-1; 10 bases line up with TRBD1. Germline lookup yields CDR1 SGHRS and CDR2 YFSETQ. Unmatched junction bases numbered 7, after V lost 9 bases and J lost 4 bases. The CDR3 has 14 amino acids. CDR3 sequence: CATGTGALYNEQFF. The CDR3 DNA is TGCGCCACCGGGACAGGGGCTCTATACAATGAGCAGTTCTTC.

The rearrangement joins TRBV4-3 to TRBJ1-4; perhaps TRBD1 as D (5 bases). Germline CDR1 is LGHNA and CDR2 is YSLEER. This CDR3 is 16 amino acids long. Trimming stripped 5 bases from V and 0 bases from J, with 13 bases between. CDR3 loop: CASSFGAIATNEKLFF. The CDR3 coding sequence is TGCGCCAGCAGCTTTGGGGCTATTGCAACTAATGAAAAACTGTTTTTT.

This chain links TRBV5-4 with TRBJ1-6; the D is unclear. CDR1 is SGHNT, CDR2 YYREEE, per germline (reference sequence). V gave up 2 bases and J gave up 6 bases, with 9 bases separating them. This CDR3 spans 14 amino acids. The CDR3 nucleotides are TGTGCCAGCAGCTTCTCAGGAGTTAATTCACCCCTCCACTTT. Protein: CASSFSGVNSPLHF.

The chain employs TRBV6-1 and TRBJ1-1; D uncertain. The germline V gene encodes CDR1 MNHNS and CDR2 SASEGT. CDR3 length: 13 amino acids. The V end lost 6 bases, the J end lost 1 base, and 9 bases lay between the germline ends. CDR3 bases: TGTGCCAGCAGGGAACTAGGGAACACTGAAGCTTTCTTT. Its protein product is CASRELGNTEAFF.

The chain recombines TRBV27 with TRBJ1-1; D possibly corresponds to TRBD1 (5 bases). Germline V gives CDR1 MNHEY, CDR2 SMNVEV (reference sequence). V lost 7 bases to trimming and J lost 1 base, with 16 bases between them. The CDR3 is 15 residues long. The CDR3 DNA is TGTGCCAGCAAGACTGTGTTGGGGGAGAACACTGAAGCTTTCTTT. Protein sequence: CASKTVLGENTEAFF.

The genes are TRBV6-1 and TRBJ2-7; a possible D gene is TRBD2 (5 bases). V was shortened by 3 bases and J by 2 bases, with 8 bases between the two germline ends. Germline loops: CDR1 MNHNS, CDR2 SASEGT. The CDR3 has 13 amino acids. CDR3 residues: CASSEMEAYEQYF. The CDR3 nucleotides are TGTGCCAGCAGTGAGATGGAGGCCTACGAGCAGTACTTC.

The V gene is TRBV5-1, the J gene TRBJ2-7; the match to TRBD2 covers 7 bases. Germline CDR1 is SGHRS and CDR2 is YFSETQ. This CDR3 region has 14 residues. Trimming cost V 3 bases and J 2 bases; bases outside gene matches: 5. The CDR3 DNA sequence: TGCGCCAGCAGCTCGGGACTACAAACCTACGAGCAGTACTTC. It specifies CASSSGLQTYEQYF.

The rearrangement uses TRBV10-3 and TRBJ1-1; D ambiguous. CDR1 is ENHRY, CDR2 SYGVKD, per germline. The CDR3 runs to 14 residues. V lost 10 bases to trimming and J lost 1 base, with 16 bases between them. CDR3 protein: CATTLAERNTEAFF. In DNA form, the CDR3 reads TGTGCCACCACCTTGGCCGAGCGGAACACTGAAGCTTTCTTT.